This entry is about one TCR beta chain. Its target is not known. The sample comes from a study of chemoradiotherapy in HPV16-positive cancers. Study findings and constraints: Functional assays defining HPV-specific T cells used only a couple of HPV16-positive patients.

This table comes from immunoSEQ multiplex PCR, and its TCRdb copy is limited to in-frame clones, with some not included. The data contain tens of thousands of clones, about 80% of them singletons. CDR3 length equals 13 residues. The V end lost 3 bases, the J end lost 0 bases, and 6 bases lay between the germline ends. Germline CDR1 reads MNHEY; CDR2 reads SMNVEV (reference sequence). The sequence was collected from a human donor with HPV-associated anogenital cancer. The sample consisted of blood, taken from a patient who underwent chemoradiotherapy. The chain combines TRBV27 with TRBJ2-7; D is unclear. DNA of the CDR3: TGTGCCAGCAGTTTTGAGTCCTCCTACGAGCAGTACTTC. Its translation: CASSFESSYEQYF.